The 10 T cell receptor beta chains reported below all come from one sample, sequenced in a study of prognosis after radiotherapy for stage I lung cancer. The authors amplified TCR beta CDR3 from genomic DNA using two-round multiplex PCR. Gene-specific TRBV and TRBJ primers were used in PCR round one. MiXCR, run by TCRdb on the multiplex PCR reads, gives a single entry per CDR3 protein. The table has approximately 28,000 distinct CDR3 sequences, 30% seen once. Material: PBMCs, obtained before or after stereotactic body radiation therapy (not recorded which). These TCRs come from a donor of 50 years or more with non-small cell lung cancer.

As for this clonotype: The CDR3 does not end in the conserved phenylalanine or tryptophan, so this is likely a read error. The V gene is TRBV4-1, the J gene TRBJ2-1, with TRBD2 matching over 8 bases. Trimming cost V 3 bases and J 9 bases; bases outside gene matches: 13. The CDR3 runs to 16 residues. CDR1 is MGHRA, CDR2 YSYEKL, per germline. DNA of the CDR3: TGCGCCAGCAGCCAGGTCTTGGCGGGAGGAGATACTGAGCAGTTCCTC. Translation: CASSQVLAGGDTEQFL.

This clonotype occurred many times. The CDR3 coding sequence is TGTGCCAGCACTCCTAACGGGGGCGTTCATGGCTACACCTTC. It translates to CASTPNGGVHGYTF. V is TRBV28 and J is TRBJ1-2, with a tentative D call TRBD1 (6 bases). CDR1 and CDR2 from the germline V gene are MDHEN and SYDVKM. V lost 7 bases to trimming and J lost 6 bases, with 18 bases between them. There are 14 residues in the CDR3.

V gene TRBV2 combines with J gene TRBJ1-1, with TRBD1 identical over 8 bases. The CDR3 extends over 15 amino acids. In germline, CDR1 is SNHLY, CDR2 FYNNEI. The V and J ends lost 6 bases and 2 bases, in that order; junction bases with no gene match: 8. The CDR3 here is CASRERTGPNTEAFF. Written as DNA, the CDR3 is TGTGCCAGCAGAGAACGGACAGGGCCCAACACTGAAGCTTTCTTT.

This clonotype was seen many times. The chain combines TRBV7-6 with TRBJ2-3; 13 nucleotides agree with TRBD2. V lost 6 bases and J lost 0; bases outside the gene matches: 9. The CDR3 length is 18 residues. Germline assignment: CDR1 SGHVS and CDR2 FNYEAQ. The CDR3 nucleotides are TGTGCCAGCAGGCCGGGACTAGCGGGATCGCGGAGCACAGATACGCAGTATTTT. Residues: CASRPGLAGSRSTDTQYF.

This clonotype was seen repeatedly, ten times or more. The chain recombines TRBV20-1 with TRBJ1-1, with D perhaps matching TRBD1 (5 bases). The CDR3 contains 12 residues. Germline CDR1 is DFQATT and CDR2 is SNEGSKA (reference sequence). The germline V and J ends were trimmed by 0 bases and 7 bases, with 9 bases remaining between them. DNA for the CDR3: TGCAGTGCTAGAGAGGATGGGGGTGAAGCTTTCTTT. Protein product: CSAREDGGEAFF.

CDR3 nucleotides: TGTGCCAGTAGTATGGCCGGGACAGGGCCTCGGGAGCAGTACTTC. Protein product: CASSMAGTGPREQYF. The chain employs TRBV19 and TRBJ2-7; 9 bases are a match to TRBD1. CDR1 and CDR2 from the germline V gene are LNHDA and SQIVND (reference sequence). V was pared by 3 bases and J by 7 bases, with 10 bases of the junction left unmatched. The CDR3 loop spans 15 amino acids. Based on the CDR3 plus reference TRBV19 and TRBJ2-7, the full variable domain is DGGITQSPKYLFRKEGQNVTLSCEQNLNHDAMYWYRQDPGQGLRLIYYSQIVNDFQKGDIAEGYSVSREKKESFPLTVTSAQKNPTAFYLCASSMAGTGPREQYFGPGTRLTVT.

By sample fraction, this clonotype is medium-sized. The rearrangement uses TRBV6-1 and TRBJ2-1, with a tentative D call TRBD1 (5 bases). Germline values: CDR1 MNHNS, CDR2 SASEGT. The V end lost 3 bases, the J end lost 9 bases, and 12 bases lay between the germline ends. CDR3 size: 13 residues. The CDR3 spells CASSDTGVAEQFF. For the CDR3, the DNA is TGTGCCAGCAGTGACACAGGAGTAGCTGAGCAGTTCTTC.

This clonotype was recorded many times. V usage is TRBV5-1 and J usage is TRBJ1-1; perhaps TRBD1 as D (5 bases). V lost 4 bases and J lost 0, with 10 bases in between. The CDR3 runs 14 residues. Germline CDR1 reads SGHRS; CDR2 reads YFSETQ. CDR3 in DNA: TGCGCCAGCAGCGATAGGGGCATGAACACTGAAGCTTTCTTT. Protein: CASSDRGMNTEAFF.

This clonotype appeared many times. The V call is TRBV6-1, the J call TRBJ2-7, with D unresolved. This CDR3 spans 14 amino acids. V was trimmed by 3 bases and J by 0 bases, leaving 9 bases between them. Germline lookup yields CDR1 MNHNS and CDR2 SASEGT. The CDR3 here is CASSDRVSSYEQYF. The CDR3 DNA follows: TGTGCCAGCAGTGATCGGGTAAGCTCCTACGAGCAGTACTTC.

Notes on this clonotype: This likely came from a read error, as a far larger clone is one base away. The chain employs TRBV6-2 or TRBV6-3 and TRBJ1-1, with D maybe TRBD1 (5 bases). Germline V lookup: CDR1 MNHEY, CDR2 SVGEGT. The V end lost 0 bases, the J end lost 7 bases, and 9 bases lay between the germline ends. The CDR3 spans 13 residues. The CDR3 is CASSYSWGNEAFF. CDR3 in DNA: TGTGCCAGCAGTTACTCATGGGGCAATGAAGCTTTCTTT.